The sequence of this T cell receptor (beta chain) was determined in a study of cytomegalovirus exposure and HLA in healthy donors. The CDR3 covers 15 residues. Germline lookup yields CDR1 MDHEN and CDR2 SYDVKM. PCR employed 60 Vbeta and 13 Jbeta primers. The assay was immunoSEQ multiplex PCR, and TCRdb's table has in-frame clones only and misses some. The sample has about 130,000 clones, about three quarters seen once; the top ten hold about 0.94%. Sequencing used PBMCs. The chain uses TRBV28 and TRBJ2-5, with D perhaps matching TRBD2 (6 bases). The J call is doubtful: the DNA matches TRBJ2-7 better. This sequence originates from a human donor in good health. Here the CDR3 DNA reads TGTGCCAGCAGTTTATTTCAGGCGGGGAGCTACGAGCAGTACTTC. Encoded protein: CASSLFQAGSYEQYF.